Listed below are T cell receptor beta chains from one sample, sequenced in a study of identical twins. Using its own MiXCR run on the 5' RACE reads, TCRdb lists one record per CDR3 protein. The table records 250,000 or so distinct CDR3 sequences, roughly 8.7% of them present only once. The sample also formed part of further work on yellow fever vaccine responses in identical twins.

Sequenced: CD8+ T cells sorted from blood. Receptor source: a woman between 18 and 30 years old in good health. CDR3s include the opening cysteine and the closing phenylalanine or tryptophan. D genes are given only for firm matches. Where a row states a size, it is once, few, many or the class of an expanded clone; other rows omit it.

j_call cdr3_length v_call clone_size d_call cdr3_nt cdr3_aa
TRBJ2-3 14 TRBV30 - TRBD2 TGTGCCTGGAGTGAACTAGCGGGGGGCCCGCCGGAGGATTTT CAWSELAGGPPEDF
TRBJ1-5 15 TRBV20-1 many TRBD1 TGCAGTGCTAGAGAACAGGGGTTAGAGTCTCGGCCCCAGCATTTT CSAREQGLESRPQHF
TRBJ2-1 14 TRBV7-9 - - TGTGCCAGCAGCAAGGGGACGCCCGACAATGAGCAGTTCTTC CASSKGTPDNEQFF
TRBJ2-3 15 TRBV12-3/TRBV12-4 many TRBD2 TGTGCCAGCAGTTCCGGGACTAGCGGCACAGATACGCAGTATTTT CASSSGTSGTDTQYF
TRBJ1-1 13 TRBV7-6 - - TGTGCCAGCAGCTTAGTCATGGGCACTGAAGCTTTCTTT CASSLVMGTEAFF
TRBJ2-1 16 TRBV12-3/TRBV12-4 many TRBD2 TGTGCCAGCAGCCTTTACGTCACTAGCGGTTACAATGAGCAGTTCTTC CASSLYVTSGYNEQFF
TRBJ2-1 11 TRBV28 many - TGTGCCAGCAGTTCCTTGGATGAGCAGTTCTTC CASSSLDEQFF
TRBJ2-7 17 TRBV13 many TRBD2 TGTGCCAGCAGCTTAGCCAGCGGGAGCGGCCCAACCTACGAGCAGTACTTC CASSLASGSGPTYEQYF
TRBJ2-1 12 TRBV29-1 many - TGCAGCGTTGCGGGCCCCTACAATGAGCAGTTCTTC CSVAGPYNEQFF
TRBJ2-7 17 TRBV9 - TRBD1 TGTGCCAGCAGCGTCAACCCCGGGACAGTCATGACCTACGAGCAGTACTTC CASSVNPGTVMTYEQYF
TRBJ2-3 20 TRBV6-1 many - TGTGCCAGCAGTGAAGGTACCCGGTTTGTCCTCTCGGGCCCATCCGATACGCAGTATTTT CASSEGTRFVLSGPSDTQYF
TRBJ2-7 13 TRBV4-2 - - TGTGCCAGCAGCCAAAGGGGTGGGGACGAGCAGTACTTC CASSQRGGDEQYF
TRBJ2-1 15 TRBV4-3 few - TGCGCCAGCAGCCAATACACGGCGGGCGGCAATGAGCAGTTCTTC CASSQYTAGGNEQFF
TRBJ1-4 15 TRBV5-6 many TRBD1 TGTGCCAGCAGCTTGGGGGGACAGGGTAGCGAAAAACTGTTTTTT CASSLGGQGSEKLFF
TRBJ2-3 15 TRBV6-4 few TRBD2 TGTGCCAGCAGTTTTTTAGCGGGAGTCACAGATACGCAGTATTTT CASSFLAGVTDTQYF
TRBJ2-1 17 TRBV7-8 many TRBD2 TGTGCCAGCAGCTTAGCTGCGTCTCGACTAGCGGGAGACGGACCGTTCTTC CASSLAASRLAGDGPFF
TRBJ2-3 16 TRBV4-3 many TRBD2 TGCGCCAGCAGCCAAAGGACTAGCTCTTCGGCAGATACGCAGTATTTT CASSQRTSSSADTQYF
TRBJ2-3 16 TRBV7-2 many TRBD2 TGTGCCAGCAGCTTGGGCGGGAGATACCCCACAGATACGCAGTATTTT CASSLGGRYPTDTQYF
TRBJ2-3 14 TRBV29-1 many TRBD2 TGCAGCGTTGAAGGTGGGAGGGAAACAGATACGCAGTATTTT CSVEGGRETDTQYF
TRBJ2-3 15 TRBV28 many - TGTGCCAGCAGTGCAGGGGATCTTAGCACAGATACGCAGTATTTT CASSAGDLSTDTQYF
TRBJ2-5 15 TRBV28 few - TGTGCCAGCAGTTTTAACAGTTTCTCCGCAGAGACCCAGTACTTC CASSFNSFSAETQYF
TRBJ2-5 16 TRBV4-3 few TRBD2 TGCGCCAGCAGCCAGGGACTAGCGTTCCCACAAGAGACCCAGTACTTC CASSQGLAFPQETQYF
TRBJ2-1 17 TRBV28 many - TGTGCCAGCACCTTTCCCCCGGGGGCCCCATCCTACAATGAGCAGTTCTTC CASTFPPGAPSYNEQFF
TRBJ2-5 12 TRBV30 - - TGTGCCTGGCAGGGACACCAAGAGACCCAGTACTTC CAWQGHQETQYF
TRBJ2-2 15 TRBV12-3/TRBV12-4 - - TGTGCCACGGATGACGGGGAACTGAACACCGGGGAGCTGTTTTTT CATDDGELNTGELFF
TRBJ2-1 13 TRBV4-1 few - TGCGCCAGCAGCCAAGATGAGGGGCCTGAGCAGTTCTTC CASSQDEGPEQFF
TRBJ2-6 16 TRBV25-1 many - TGTGCCAGCAGTGAAAGACTTTCTCCTGGGGCCAACGTCCTGACTTTC CASSERLSPGANVLTF
TRBJ2-1 16 TRBV7-9 many - TGTGCCAGCAGCTTAGGCGGGCCGAGCTCCTACAATGAGCAGTTCTTC CASSLGGPSSYNEQFF
TRBJ2-1 12 TRBV7-9 few - TGTGCCAGCAGCTTAGCGGTTGATGAGCAGTTCTTC CASSLAVDEQFF
TRBJ2-2 14 TRBV7-2 many TRBD1 TGTGCCAGCAACCCGACAGGGGGCTCCGGGGAGCTGTTTTTT CASNPTGGSGELFF
TRBJ1-1 14 TRBV2 few - TGTGCCAGCAGTGAGGTAGGGGCGGGCACTGAAGCTTTCTTT CASSEVGAGTEAFF
TRBJ2-3 15 TRBV9 many TRBD2 TGTGCCAGCAGCGAAGGACTAGCGGACACAGATACGCAGTATTTT CASSEGLADTDTQYF
TRBJ1-4 15 TRBV7-7 many - TGTGCTAGCAGCGCCAAGACAGGCCTTAATGAAAAACTGTTTTTT CASSAKTGLNEKLFF
TRBJ2-5 13 TRBV2 - - TGTGCCAGCAGTGAGGGGGGAGAAGAGACCCAGTACTTC CASSEGGEETQYF
TRBJ1-5 16 TRBV20-1 many - TGCAGTGCTAGAGCAGGGGTAGCACCTTTCAATCAGCCCCAGCATTTT CSARAGVAPFNQPQHF
TRBJ2-7 11 TRBV9 many - TGTGCCAGCAGCGTAGGATCCGAGCAGTACTTC CASSVGSEQYF
TRBJ1-5 16 TRBV6-1 few - TGTGCCAGCAGTGAAGCTTGGATAGCGGTCGATCAGCCCCAGCATTTT CASSEAWIAVDQPQHF
TRBJ1-4 14 TRBV27 few TRBD1 TGTGCCAGCAGTGCCGGGACAGGGGTTGAAAAACTGTTTTTT CASSAGTGVEKLFF
TRBJ2-5 14 TRBV4-3 - TRBD2 TGCGCCAGCAGCCCTAGGACTAGCGGGGAGACCCAGTACTTC CASSPRTSGETQYF
TRBJ2-4 16 TRBV7-9 - TRBD2 TGTGCCAGCAGCCGACTAGCGGGAGACGACAAAAACATTCAGTACTTC CASSRLAGDDKNIQYF
TRBJ2-1 13 TRBV20-1 many - TGCAGTGCTAGAGAGCGGGGTAGTAATGAGCAGTTCTTC CSARERGSNEQFF
TRBJ2-5 12 TRBV5-1 few - TGCGCCAGCAGTTGGAACGAAGAGACCCAGTACTTC CASSWNEETQYF
TRBJ2-2 13 TRBV19 - - TGTGCCAGCCTGATGGAGGGGAGCGGGGAGCTGTTTTTT CASLMEGSGELFF